The 20 T cell receptor beta chains below were found in one sample sequenced in a study of OX40 agonist ivuxolimab in advanced cancers. The data were produced by immunoSEQ multiplex PCR, yet TCRdb's version contains in-frame clones alone and is incomplete. The sample lists 70,000 or so clones, 75% to 90% seen once, with approximately 1.3% in the top ten. The sample was CD4+ or CD8+ T cells sorted from blood, taken in a trial of the OX40 agonist ivuxolimab. The receptors derive from an adult with an advanced solid tumor such as melanoma, head and neck, liver or kidney cancer.

V usage is TRBV30 and J usage is TRBJ1-1; D call uncertain. V gave up 7 bases and J gave up 1 base, with 13 bases separating them. The CDR3 contains 13 residues. CDR1 and CDR2 (germline): GTSNPN, SVGIG (reference sequence). The CDR3 spells CALEGFQNTEAFF. DNA of the CDR3: TGTGCCTTAGAGGGCTTCCAGAACACTGAAGCTTTCTTT. Combining the CDR3 with reference TRBV30 and TRBJ1-1 gives the whole variable domain SQTIHQWPATLVQPVGSPLSLECTVEGTSNPNLYWYRQAAGRGLQLLFYSVGIGQISSEVPQNLSASRPQDRQFILSSKKLLLSDSGFYLCALEGFQNTEAFFGQGTRLTVV.

J is TRBJ2-3 and V is TRBV5-1, with D maybe TRBD2 (7 bases). V dropped 6 bases and J dropped 4 bases, with 18 bases sitting between them. This CDR3 has 15 residues. Germline CDR1 and CDR2: SGHRS and YFSETQ. The CDR3 coding sequence is TGCGCCAGCACCCCCTTAGGGGGGGCTCCAGATACGCAGTATTTT. This encodes CASTPLGGAPDTQYF.

This clone has only a few counts. V and J are TRBV11-3 and TRBJ2-2, with D maybe TRBD2 (6 bases). The CDR3 runs 18 residues. Trimming stripped 3 bases from V and 5 bases from J, with 22 bases between. Germline V gene lookup returns CDR1 SGHNT and CDR2 YENEEA. In nucleotides, the CDR3 is TGTGCCAGCAGCTTCTCCTTGTGGGATGAGGCGGGAACCGGGGAGCTGTTTTTT. Protein product: CASSFSLWDEAGTGELFF.

V is TRBV9 and J is TRBJ2-3; D may be TRBD1 or TRBD2 (5 bases each). Trimming removed 4 bases at V and 5 bases at J, with 14 bases between. CDR1 and CDR2 (germline): SGDLS, YYNGEE. This CDR3 comprises 14 residues. The CDR3 DNA reads as TGTGCCAGCAGCCCACCTCCGGGGCGAGATACGCAGTATTTT. It yields the protein CASSPPPGRDTQYF.

This clone has a handful of counts. V gene TRBV19 combines with J gene TRBJ2-5, with 7 bases matching TRBD2. Germline trimming cut 3 bases from V and 4 bases from J; bases unmatched to any gene: 2. CDR3 length equals 13 residues. CDR1 and CDR2 from the germline V gene are LNHDA and SQIVND (reference sequence). CDR3 nucleotide sequence: TGTGCCAGTAGTATGGGGAGGGCAGAGACCCAGTACTTC. The encoded protein is CASSMGRAETQYF.

The chain links TRBV30 to TRBJ1-2; no reliable D call. Trimming took off 0 bases at V and 0 bases at J, with 14 bases between the two ends. The CDR3 contains 16 residues. Germline V lookup: CDR1 GTSNPN, CDR2 SVGIG (reference sequence). The CDR3 sequence is CAWSVPRHGANYGYTF. The CDR3 DNA sequence: TGTGCCTGGAGTGTACCCCGGCACGGAGCTAACTATGGCTACACCTTC.

The chain uses TRBV5-1 and TRBJ2-3; possibly TRBD2 for D (5 bases). Germline loops: CDR1 SGHRS, CDR2 YFSETQ. There are 14 residues in the CDR3. Trimming pared 1 base from V and 2 bases from J, leaving 8 bases between. This chain's CDR3 is CASSLSGNTDTQYF. In DNA form, the CDR3 reads TGCGCCAGCAGCTTGTCGGGAAACACAGATACGCAGTATTTT.

This clone was seen a handful of times. The DNA of the CDR3 is TGTGCCAGCACCAACGTGGACAGGGGGCTACAGCCCCAGCATTTT. Protein: CASTNVDRGLQPQHF. The V gene is TRBV2, the J gene TRBJ1-5; 11 bases map to TRBD1. CDR1 SNHLY and CDR2 FYNNEI come from the germline V gene. The CDR3 runs 15 residues. V dropped 7 bases and J dropped 7; count of bases not matched to a gene: 9.

This clone was picked up a small number of times. V usage is TRBV2 and J usage is TRBJ1-2, with D tentatively TRBD1 (6 bases). Trimming left V 5 bases short and J 0 bases short, with 13 bases between. Germline-derived CDR1 and CDR2 are SNHLY and FYNNEI. This CDR3 region has 15 residues. CDR3 in amino acids: CASSPDRLANYGYTF. The CDR3 DNA sequence: TGTGCCAGCAGTCCTGACAGGCTCGCTAACTATGGCTACACCTTC.

This chain joins TRBV30 and TRBJ1-5, with TRBD1 matching 9 bases. The germline V gene encodes CDR1 GTSNPN and CDR2 SVGIG (reference sequence). CDR3 length: 13 amino acids. Trimming took 5 bases from V and 7 from J; bases not matched to a gene: 6. The CDR3 nucleotides are TGTGCCTGGGGAACAGGGGGCCGGCAGCCCCAGCATTTT. The encoded protein is CAWGTGGRQPQHF.

J is TRBJ1-2 and V is TRBV10-3; 7 positions agree with TRBD1. The CDR3 runs 17 residues. The V and J ends lost 11 bases and 4 bases, in that order; junction bases with no gene match: 22. Per the germline V gene, CDR1 is ENHRY and CDR2 is SYGVKD. CDR3 nucleotides: TGTGCCGCCCGACCCAGGGGACTACCCGCAGGGGGCTATGGCTACACCTTC. It codes for CAARPRGLPAGGYGYTF.

The chain links TRBV5-6 to TRBJ2-7; tentatively, D is TRBD2 (6 bases). Trimming left V 4 bases short and J 0 bases short, with 11 bases between. This CDR3 comprises 14 residues. Germline V gene sequence: CDR1 SGHDT, CDR2 YYEEEE. The CDR3 DNA reads TGTGCCAGCAGCCTGGGGGGACTCTCCTACGAGCAGTACTTC. Translated: CASSLGGLSYEQYF.

The chain carries TRBV7-8 and TRBJ2-7; 9 nucleotides align to TRBD1. The CDR3 runs to 17 residues. J gave up 3 bases and V 5 bases, and 14 bases lay outside the gene matches. The germline V gene encodes CDR1 SGHVS and CDR2 FQNEAQ. The DNA of the CDR3 is TGTGCCAGCAGCGTCACTTTAACAGGGGGCGTAAGCTACGAGCAGTACTTC. It specifies CASSVTLTGGVSYEQYF.

Here the CDR3 reads CASSTLVVSNEQFF. Here the CDR3 DNA reads TGTGCCAGCAGCACCCTTGTGGTGTCAAATGAGCAGTTCTTC. The gene calls are TRBV5-8 and TRBJ2-1; the D is unclear. The CDR3 covers 14 residues. The V end was cut by 4 bases, the J end by 7 bases, with 15 bases between. Germline values: CDR1 SGHTS, CDR2 YDEGEE. Drawing the rest from reference TRBV5-8 and TRBJ2-1, the complete variable domain is EAGVTQSPTHLIKTRGQQATLRCSPISGHTSVYWYQQALGLGLQFLLWYDEGEERNRGNFPPRFSGRQFPNYSSELNVNALELEDSALYLCASSTLVVSNEQFFGPGTRLTVL.

The V call is TRBV5-4, the J call TRBJ2-5; 9 nucleotides align to TRBD2. There are 17 residues in the CDR3. V lost 2 bases to trimming and J lost 7 bases; unmatched junction nucleotides: 15. CDR1 is SGHNT, CDR2 YYREEE, per germline (reference sequence). Here the CDR3 DNA reads TGTGCCAGCAGCTTTAGGGTAGCGGGGGTTTTGGTTGGGACCCAGTACTTC. Residues: CASSFRVAGVLVGTQYF.

The V gene is TRBV7-9, the J gene TRBJ1-1, with unresolved D. This CDR3 spans 14 amino acids. V was trimmed by 5 bases and J by 0 bases, leaving 10 bases between them. Germline loops: CDR1 SEHNR, CDR2 FQNEAQ (reference sequence). The CDR3: CASSPDRMNTEAFF. Here the CDR3 DNA reads TGTGCCAGCAGCCCGGACCGGATGAACACTGAAGCTTTCTTT.

This clone was observed a few times. The chain has TRBV30 and TRBJ2-7; 7 nucleotides align to TRBD2. The CDR3 is 12 residues long. J gave up 4 bases and V 5 bases, and 5 bases lay outside the gene matches. Germline lookup yields CDR1 GTSNPN and CDR2 SVGIG (reference sequence). CDR3 coding DNA: TGTGCCTGGGATAAGGGAGGGTACGAGCAGTACTTC. Its protein product is CAWDKGGYEQYF.

CDR3 region: CAIRASGGSYEQYF. CDR3 DNA sequence: TGTGCCATCAGGGCTAGCGGGGGCTCCTACGAGCAGTACTTC. The V call is TRBV10-3, the J call TRBJ2-7, with 10 positions matching TRBD2. CDR3 size: 14 residues. Trimming took 6 bases from V and 0 from J; bases not matched to a gene: 2. The germline gives CDR1 ENHRY, CDR2 SYGVKD.

The chain couples TRBV29-1 to TRBJ1-4; possible D gene TRBD1, 5 bases. Germline V lookup: CDR1 SQVTM, CDR2 ANQGSEA. The CDR3 is 13 amino acids. Trimming took 6 bases from V and 7 from J, leaving 15 bases between them. The CDR3 here is CSVGGGGAEKLFF. CDR3 in DNA: TGCAGCGTCGGCGGGGGTGGGGCTGAAAAACTGTTTTTT.

This clone has just a few counts. V and J are TRBV5-6 and TRBJ1-2, with D perhaps TRBD1 (5 bases). CDR1 is SGHDT and CDR2 is YYEEEE in the germline V gene. V was cut by 4 bases and J by 3 bases, with 13 bases left in between. The CDR3 spans 14 residues. The CDR3 DNA follows: TGTGCCAGCAGCGAGCAGGGAAGCGACTATGGCTACACCTTC. Residues: CASSEQGSDYGYTF.